This T cell receptor (beta chain) stems from a study of blood T cell repertoires in COVID-19. About the study: Samples representing acute and convalescent COVID-19 were sourced from the United States, Italy and Spain. T cells, B-cell-depleted T cells, or PBMCs supplied cDNA or gDNA.

The CDR3 extends over 14 amino acids. The germline gives CDR1 SGHTA, CDR2 FQGNSA. In the authors' methods: Amplification of reference gene primers was used by the study to estimate nucleated cell counts. Using immunoSEQ multiplex PCR, the repertoire was profiled, and TCRdb retains in-frame clones only, with some absent. That table is the source of V, J and clone size, and D and trimming were worked out from the DNA. The table includes 150,000 or so clones, around 83% detected once. This sequence originates from a woman in her 50s in a cohort sampled during active or convalescent COVID-19. This chain uses TRBV7-2 with TRBJ2-5; 7 nucleotides agree with TRBD2. The end of the DNA fits TRBJ2-7 better, so the J call may be wrong. Material for sequencing was peripheral blood. CDR3 amino acids: CASSLARGGTEQYF. CDR3 nucleotide sequence: TGTGCCAGCAGCTTAGCTCGCGGGGGTACCGAGCAGTACTTC.